The source of this T cell receptor (beta chain) is a study of tumor-infiltrating lymphocytes in primary liver carcinoma. As for the study in general: Tumor stage was T1-T3 N0M0, and tumor size was about 4.2 to 11 cm across.

In its sample, this clonotype was seen many times. Without any cell sorting, roughly 20-33 mg of bulk tissue yielded co-extracted RNA and DNA. Using a constant-region primer together with ProtoScript II reverse transcriptase, TCR beta cDNA was made from around 500 ng of total RNA. Libraries of TCR beta came from three nested multiplex PCR rounds with slightly modified ARM-PCR. The first two PCR rounds, around 10 cycles each, used TRBV1-TRBV30 forward primers and a C-beta reverse primer. MiXCR, run by TCRdb on the multiplex PCR reads, gives a single entry per CDR3 protein. Here the sample spans around 80,000 distinct CDR3 sequences, 69% being singletons. This CDR3 has 13 residues. Deletions cut 4 bases from V and 6 bases from J, with 13 bases between. Per germline, CDR1 SGHAT and CDR2 FQDESV (reference sequence).

The chain uses TRBV11-1 and TRBJ2-7; D is perhaps TRBD2 (6 bases). The sequencing sample was made of tumor-adjacent normal liver tissue. The receptor's source is a man between 35 and 55 years old with primary liver carcinoma and hepatitis B virus infection. CDR3 in amino acids: CASSSSRGGEQYF. DNA for the CDR3: TGTGCCAGCAGCTCCTCGCGGGGTGGCGAGCAGTACTTC.